This T cell receptor beta chain appears in the sequencing data of a study of CD8+ T cells in alopecia areata. Findings of the study overall: Just one nonresponder means the tie between baseline CD8+ expansion and response stays uncertain. Under tofacitinib, numerous expanded lesional clonotypes remained detectable in scalp and blood.

The V end lost 2 bases, the J end lost 1 base, and 5 bases lay between the germline ends. The CDR3 contains 13 residues. Germline V CDR1 and CDR2: SEHNR, FQNEAQ (reference sequence). Concerning this clone itself: Its antigen remains unknown.

RNA was isolated and reverse transcribed to cDNA, the sequencing template. Clones were read by immunoSEQ multiplex PCR, and TCRdb kept only the in-frame ones, dropping some. The sample has more than 90,000 clones, roughly 58% seen once. Specified treatment: oral pan-JAK inhibitor, 5-10 mg twice daily. PBMCs served as the source from which CD4+ and CD8+ T cells were sorted. V is TRBV7-9 and J is TRBJ1-1; D ambiguous. The starting material was CD8+ T cells sorted from blood, obtained at week 4, from a patient treated with tofacitinib. The sequence was obtained from a human donor with alopecia areata. DNA of the CDR3: TGTGCCAGCAGCTTACTCGGGAACACTGAAGCTTTCTTT. Its protein product is CASSLLGNTEAFF. Together with reference TRBV7-9 and TRBJ1-1, the CDR3 gives the full variable domain: DTGVSQNPRHKITKRGQNVTFRCDPISEHNRLYWYRQTLGQGPEFLTYFQNEAQLEKSRLLSDRFSAERPKGSFSTLEIQRTEQGDSAMYLCASSLLGNTEAFFGQGTRLTVV.